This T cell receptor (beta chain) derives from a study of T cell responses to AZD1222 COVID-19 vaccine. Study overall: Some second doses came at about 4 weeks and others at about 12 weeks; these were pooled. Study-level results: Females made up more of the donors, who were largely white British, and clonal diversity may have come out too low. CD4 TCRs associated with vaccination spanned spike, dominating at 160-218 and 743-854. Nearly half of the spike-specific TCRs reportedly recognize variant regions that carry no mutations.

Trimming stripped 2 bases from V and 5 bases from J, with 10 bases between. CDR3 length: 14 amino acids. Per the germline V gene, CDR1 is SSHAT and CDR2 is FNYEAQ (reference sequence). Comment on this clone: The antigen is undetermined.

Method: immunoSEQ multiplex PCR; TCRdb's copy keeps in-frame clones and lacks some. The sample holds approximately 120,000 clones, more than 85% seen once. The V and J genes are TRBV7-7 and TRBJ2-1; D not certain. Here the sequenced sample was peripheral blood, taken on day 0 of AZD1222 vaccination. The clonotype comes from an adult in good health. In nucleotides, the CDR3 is TGTGCCAGCAGCTTATCTAGAAGGGACAATGAGCAGTTCTTC. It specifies CASSLSRRDNEQFF.